This T cell receptor beta chain was sequenced in a study of blood T cell repertoires in COVID-19. Study background: The United States, Italy and Spain provided the acute and convalescent COVID-19 samples. PBMCs, B-cell-depleted T cells, or T cells provided the cDNA or gDNA that made up the material.

The length of the CDR3 is 8 residues. Per the original methods: Amplified reference gene primers provided the basis for estimating nucleated cell counts. Method: immunoSEQ multiplex PCR; TCRdb's copy keeps in-frame clones and lacks some. That table gives V, J and clone size, and the DNA gave D and trimming. Among about 82,000 clones listed, around 83% were seen once. The chain uses TRBV12-2 and TRBJ2-5; whether TRBD2, the table's D call, matches the DNA was not checked. TRBV12-2 is listed as a pseudogene. The sequence derives from a woman aged 55-69 years with acute or convalescent COVID-19. The sequencing sample was made of peripheral blood. DNA of the CDR3: TGTGTCGGAGAGACCCAGTACTTC. Its protein is CVGETQYF.